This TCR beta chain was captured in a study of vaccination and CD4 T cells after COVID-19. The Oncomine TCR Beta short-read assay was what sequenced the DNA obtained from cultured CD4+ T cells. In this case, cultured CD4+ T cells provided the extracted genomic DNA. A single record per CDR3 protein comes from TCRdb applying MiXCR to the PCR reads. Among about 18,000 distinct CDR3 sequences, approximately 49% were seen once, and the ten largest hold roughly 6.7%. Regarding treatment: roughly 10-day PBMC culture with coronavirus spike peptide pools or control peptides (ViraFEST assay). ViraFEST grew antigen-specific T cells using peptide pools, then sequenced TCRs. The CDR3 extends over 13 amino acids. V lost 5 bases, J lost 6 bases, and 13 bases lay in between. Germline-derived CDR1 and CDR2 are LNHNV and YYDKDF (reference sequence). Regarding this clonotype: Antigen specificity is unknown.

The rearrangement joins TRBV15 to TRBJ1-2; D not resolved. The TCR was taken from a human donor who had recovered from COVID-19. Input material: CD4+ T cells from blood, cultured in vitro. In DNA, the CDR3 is TGTGCCACCAGCCAACGTTCCTGGGATGGCTACACCTTC. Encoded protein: CATSQRSWDGYTF.